This TCR beta chain was retrieved from a study of Ad26.COV2.S vaccination and SARS-CoV-2 variants (dated by TCRdb to 2020 to 2023). Background for the entire study: Donors in the vaccine arm were drawn from COV1001, a phase I-IIa trial of Ad26.COV2.S in healthy adults that was multicentre, randomized, double-blind and placebo-controlled. Ad26.COV2.S was administered intramuscularly at 5 x 10^10 or 1 x 10^11 viral particles, either as a single shot or as two shots given 56 days apart. TCRbeta repertoire sequencing served as the tool for gauging how specific and how broad the SARS-CoV-2-reactive T cell receptors were following Ad26.COV2.S vaccination. The TCR-sequenced set comprised roughly 30 samples: about 19 Ad26.COV2.S vaccine recipients, 5 placebo recipients and 8 SARS-CoV-2 convalescent individuals. Trial participants were randomized into five groups of five: low-dose or high-dose Ad26.COV2.S given once or twice, or placebo on both occasions. Blinding of investigators to trial group allocation was maintained during experiments and outcome assessment.

Overall study outcomes, separate from this receptor: The study was not powered to compare responses between vaccine doses or regimens. It was noted by the authors that total T cell responses may have been underestimated by the TCR breadth and depth analyses. Substantial breadth of spike-specific CD8+ and CD4+ T cell responses was reported after vaccination. Vaccine and placebo recipients had similar non-spike TCR breadth, a finding consistent with the vaccine containing only spike. Higher spike-specific TCR breadth was observed in Ad26.COV2.S recipients than in placebo recipients (P = 0.0014).

Taken with the paper, the label for treatment or condition translates to: 15 to 20 received Ad26.COV2.S at low or high dose, single or two shots; about 5 received placebo; per-sample allocation not given. Repertoires of vaccine and placebo recipients were sequenced from samples collected on day 63 after the first injection. In Cohort 1b, more than 20 adults aged 18-55 years were enrolled at a single site in Boston, USA, between 29 July and 7 August 2020. As a vaccine, Ad26.COV2.S was a replication-incompetent adenovirus type 26 vector that expressed a prefusion-stabilized SARS-CoV-2 spike protein derived from the original Wuhan strain. Turning to this clone: No antigen is known for it. Within one base of it there is no much larger clone, and no base qualities were kept.

TCRbeta CDR3 regions were sequenced with the immunoSEQ Assay. After extraction, genomic DNA underwent amplification by bias-controlled multiplex PCR, followed by high-throughput sequencing. For the original study's pipeline: To quantify the absolute abundance of each unique TCRbeta CDR3 region, sequences were collapsed and filtered. Usable DNA was measured by amplifying reference genes present in all nucleated cells, and TCRbeta template counts were normalized to that usable DNA to estimate T cell fraction. Repertoire TCRs were annotated as SARS-CoV-2-specific when V gene, CDR3 amino acid sequence and J gene were exactly matched to a known reactive TCR set. The reference SARS-CoV-2 TCR set came from MIRA and was filtered for enrichment in COVID-19-positive ImmuneCODE repertoires, removing public or cross-reactive TCRs. Drawing on the MIRA antigens, annotated TCRs were analysed further at the level of specific ORF or position within ORF. Depth was the summed frequency of annotated unique rearrangements, while breadth was defined as annotated unique rearrangements over total unique productive rearrangements. Two-sided Wilcoxon rank-sum tests were applied when comparing TCR breadth between groups. Drawn from immuneACCESS, this table holds only the in-frame rearrangements with V and J called that TCRdb kept. Clones are partly lost; checked studies trace under half to an unresolved V gene and leave the rest unexplained. That table gives V, J and clone size, and the DNA gave D and trimming. In this sample the table shows approximately 300,000 clones, about 86% of which occur a single time. Jointly, the top ten make up 1.9% of the sample.

The germline V gene yields MGHRA for CDR1 and YSYEKL for CDR2. Relative to germline, V is 3 bases shorter and J is 1 base shorter, with 13 bases between their ends. Taken from cysteine to phenylalanine, the CDR3 has 16 residues. Just CDR3 DNA is preserved here, 48 bases in frame from base 1. This receptor was obtained from a person between 18 and 65 years old who received the Ad26.COV2.S COVID-19 vaccine or a placebo. Recombination connected TRBV4-1 to TRBJ1-3; TRBD1 could be the D gene, as 5 bases match. Specimen: peripheral blood, collected in a trial of Ad26.COV2.S vaccine versus placebo. The nucleotide sequence reads as follows: TGCGCCAGCAGCCACGTATCCTCAGGGTCTGGAAACACCATATATTTT. This codes for CASSHVSSGSGNTIYF.